This TCR beta chain was sequenced during a study of early T cells in non-severe SARS-CoV-2 infection. Study as a whole: Chains from this unsorted whole-blood bulk RNA could not be paired. Study findings and constraints: Anti-spike CD8 specificities were favored by VDJdb matching, whose results missed private and CD4 specificities.

On this clonotype: The antigen remains unidentified.

Deletions cut 5 bases from V and 0 bases from J, with 8 bases between. This CDR3 contains 13 residues. Germline loops: CDR1 SEHNR, CDR2 FQNEAQ (reference sequence). Each cDNA molecule carried a unique molecular identifier. TCRdb recomputed calls from the 5' RACE reads with MiXCR, one row per CDR3 protein. The data contain some 110,000 distinct CDR3 sequences, about 15% of them seen just once; the ten biggest clones take up around a fifth. The sequencing sample was made of whole blood. The chain carries TRBV7-9 and TRBJ2-7; D may match TRBD1 or TRBD2 (5 bases each). This sequence was found in an adult who was a healthcare worker with PCR-confirmed SARS-CoV-2 infection or an uninfected control (not recorded which). Written as DNA, the CDR3 is TGTGCCAGCAGCCCTGGGGGCTCCTACGAGCAGTACTTC. Translating gives CASSPGGSYEQYF.